A selection of T cell receptor beta chains follows, all from one sample in a study of HIV-infected children after antiretroviral therapy interruption. One entry per CDR3 protein, called by TCRdb with MiXCR from the 3' RACE reads. The repertoire includes around 40,000 distinct CDR3 sequences, over 6% of them detected once, and approximately 1% sits in the top ten. The sample here was CD45RA+ CD4+ T cells from PBMCs, pooled from several time points, taken from a donor given antiretroviral therapy, either interrupted or continuous. Receptor source: a pool of human donors with HIV. Both conserved end residues are part of each CDR3. D genes are given only for firm matches. The listing skips clone size in some rows; elsewhere it reads once, few, many or a size class.

d_call: TRBD2
clone_size: NA
j_call: TRBJ2-1
cdr3_length: 16
v_call: TRBV7-2
cdr3_aa: CASSLGGGTSYNEQFF
cdr3_nt: TGTGCCAGCAGCTTGGGCGGGGGGACCTCCTACAATGAGCAGTTCTTC

d_call: TRBD2
clone_size: NA
j_call: TRBJ2-7
cdr3_length: 15
v_call: TRBV15
cdr3_aa: CATSMDSGLSYEQYF
cdr3_nt: TGTGCCACCAGCATGGATAGCGGGCTTTCCTACGAGCAGTACTTC

d_call: NA
clone_size: NA
j_call: TRBJ2-2
cdr3_length: 14
v_call: TRBV18
cdr3_aa: CASSRGQNTGELFF
cdr3_nt: TGTGCCAGCTCCCGGGGACAAAACACCGGGGAGCTGTTTTTT

d_call: TRBD1
clone_size: many
j_call: TRBJ1-5
cdr3_length: 14
v_call: TRBV6-6
cdr3_aa: CASSHRGGNQPQHF
cdr3_nt: TGTGCCAGCAGCCACAGGGGTGGAAATCAGCCCCAGCATTTT

d_call: NA
clone_size: many
j_call: TRBJ2-5
cdr3_length: 16
v_call: TRBV5-1
cdr3_aa: CASSLDAIDDQETQYF
cdr3_nt: TGCGCCAGCAGCTTGGACGCTATTGACGACCAAGAGACCCAGTACTTC

d_call: TRBD2
clone_size: many
j_call: TRBJ2-3
cdr3_length: 14
v_call: TRBV3-1
cdr3_aa: CASSVSREADTQYF
cdr3_nt: TGTGCCAGCAGCGTTAGTCGGGAGGCAGATACGCAGTATTTT

d_call: NA
clone_size: many
j_call: TRBJ2-5
cdr3_length: 14
v_call: TRBV19
cdr3_aa: CASSIEGNQDTQYF
cdr3_nt: TGTGCCAGCAGTATAGAGGGGAACCAAGACACCCAGTACTTT

d_call: NA
clone_size: NA
j_call: TRBJ1-1
cdr3_length: 13
v_call: TRBV9
cdr3_aa: CASSANRNTEAFF
cdr3_nt: TGTGCCAGCAGCGCCAATAGGAACACTGAAGCTTTCTTT

d_call: TRBD1
clone_size: NA
j_call: TRBJ1-6
cdr3_length: 15
v_call: TRBV18
cdr3_aa: CASSPLGTGESPLHF
cdr3_nt: TGTGCCAGCTCACCACTCGGGACAGGGGAATCACCCCTCCACTTT

d_call: TRBD1
clone_size: many
j_call: TRBJ1-3
cdr3_length: 14
v_call: TRBV12-3/TRBV12-4
cdr3_aa: CATTRGLAGNTIYF
cdr3_nt: TGTGCCACCACAAGGGGGCTCGCTGGAAACACCATATATTTT

d_call: NA
clone_size: NA
j_call: TRBJ2-6
cdr3_length: 18
v_call: TRBV12-3/TRBV12-4
cdr3_aa: CASSSVSAILSGANVLTF
cdr3_nt: TGTGCCAGCAGTTCTGTCAGTGCGATACTCTCTGGGGCCAACGTCCTGACTTTC

d_call: NA
clone_size: NA
j_call: TRBJ1-3
cdr3_length: 12
v_call: TRBV6-1
cdr3_aa: CASRSGGNTIYF
cdr3_nt: TGTGCCAGCCGCTCGGGCGGAAACACCATATATTTT

d_call: NA
clone_size: many
j_call: TRBJ2-7
cdr3_length: 10
v_call: TRBV10-3
cdr3_aa: CASGEGEQYF
cdr3_nt: TGTGCCAGCGGTGAGGGTGAACAGTACTTC

d_call: NA
clone_size: many
j_call: TRBJ2-3
cdr3_length: 16
v_call: TRBV7-7
cdr3_aa: CASSLGVRGLPDTQYF
cdr3_nt: TGTGCCAGCAGCTTAGGGGTCAGGGGCCTGCCGGATACGCAGTATTTT

d_call: NA
clone_size: many
j_call: TRBJ2-6
cdr3_length: 17
v_call: TRBV9
cdr3_aa: CASSVAVGTSGANVLTF
cdr3_nt: TGTGCCAGCAGCGTAGCAGTCGGAACCTCTGGGGCCAACGTCCTGACTTTC

d_call: TRBD1
clone_size: NA
j_call: TRBJ2-3
cdr3_length: 21
v_call: TRBV7-2
cdr3_aa: CASSLGPRQGAGWLWTDTQYF
cdr3_nt: TGTGCCAGCAGCTTAGGCCCGAGACAGGGGGCAGGGTGGTTGTGGACAGATACGCAGTATTTT

d_call: NA
clone_size: many
j_call: TRBJ1-1
cdr3_length: 12
v_call: TRBV3-1
cdr3_aa: CASSQVNTEAFF
cdr3_nt: TGTGCCAGCAGCCAAGTTAACACTGAAGCTTTCTTT

d_call: NA
clone_size: many
j_call: TRBJ2-1
cdr3_length: 13
v_call: TRBV11-2
cdr3_aa: CASSLMTNNEQFF
cdr3_nt: TGTGCCAGCAGCTTAATGACTAACAATGAGCAGTTCTTC

d_call: NA
clone_size: many
j_call: TRBJ2-3
cdr3_length: 14
v_call: TRBV10-2
cdr3_aa: CASSEVARTDTQYF
cdr3_nt: TGCGCCAGCAGTGAAGTAGCCAGGACAGATACGCAGTATTTT

d_call: NA
clone_size: NA
j_call: TRBJ2-1
cdr3_length: 15
v_call: TRBV14
cdr3_aa: CASSQAYGSFNEQFF
cdr3_nt: TGTGCCAGCAGCCAAGCTTACGGGAGTTTCAATGAGCAGTTCTTC

d_call: NA
clone_size: many
j_call: TRBJ1-2
cdr3_length: 15
v_call: TRBV6-2/TRBV6-3
cdr3_aa: CASSYSLTGPYGYTF
cdr3_nt: TGTGCCAGCAGTTACTCTCTCACAGGACCCTATGGCTACACCTTC

d_call: TRBD1
clone_size: many
j_call: TRBJ1-1
cdr3_length: 14
v_call: TRBV11-2
cdr3_aa: CASTDRGGNTEVFF
cdr3_nt: TGTGCCAGCACAGACAGGGGAGGGAACACAGAAGTCTTCTTT

d_call: TRBD1
clone_size: many
j_call: TRBJ2-5
cdr3_length: 17
v_call: TRBV9
cdr3_aa: CASSVGIGTAFQETQYF
cdr3_nt: TGTGCCAGCAGCGTAGGGATCGGGACAGCCTTCCAAGAGACCCAGTACTTC

d_call: TRBD1
clone_size: NA
j_call: TRBJ1-5
cdr3_length: 18
v_call: TRBV28
cdr3_aa: CASSMTGGYGLGNQPQHF
cdr3_nt: TGTGCCAGCAGTATGACAGGGGGCTATGGATTAGGCAATCAGCCCCAGCATTTT

d_call: TRBD1
clone_size: many
j_call: TRBJ1-1
cdr3_length: 17
v_call: TRBV27
cdr3_aa: CASSLGRDRAMNTEAFF
cdr3_nt: TGTGCCAGCAGTTTGGGCCGGGACAGGGCCATGAACACTGAAGCTTTCTTT

d_call: NA
clone_size: many
j_call: TRBJ2-4
cdr3_length: 12
v_call: TRBV12-3/TRBV12-4
cdr3_aa: CASSLPGNIQYF
cdr3_nt: TGTGCCAGCAGTTTACCGGGAAACATTCAGTACTTC

d_call: NA
clone_size: NA
j_call: TRBJ2-7
cdr3_length: 17
v_call: TRBV10-2
cdr3_aa: CASSSTPGRGSTYEQYF
cdr3_nt: TGCGCCAGTTCTTCTACCCCCGGACGGGGTAGTACCTACGAGCAGTACTTC

d_call: NA
clone_size: many
j_call: TRBJ1-1
cdr3_length: 16
v_call: TRBV27
cdr3_aa: CASRLHLGLSNTEAFF
cdr3_nt: TGTGCCAGCAGACTGCATCTGGGACTCTCGAACACTGAAGCTTTCTTT

d_call: NA
clone_size: few
j_call: TRBJ2-6
cdr3_length: 14
v_call: TRBV29-1
cdr3_aa: CSVDVSSGANVLTF
cdr3_nt: TGCAGCGTTGATGTGAGCTCTGGGGCCAACGTCCTGACTTTC